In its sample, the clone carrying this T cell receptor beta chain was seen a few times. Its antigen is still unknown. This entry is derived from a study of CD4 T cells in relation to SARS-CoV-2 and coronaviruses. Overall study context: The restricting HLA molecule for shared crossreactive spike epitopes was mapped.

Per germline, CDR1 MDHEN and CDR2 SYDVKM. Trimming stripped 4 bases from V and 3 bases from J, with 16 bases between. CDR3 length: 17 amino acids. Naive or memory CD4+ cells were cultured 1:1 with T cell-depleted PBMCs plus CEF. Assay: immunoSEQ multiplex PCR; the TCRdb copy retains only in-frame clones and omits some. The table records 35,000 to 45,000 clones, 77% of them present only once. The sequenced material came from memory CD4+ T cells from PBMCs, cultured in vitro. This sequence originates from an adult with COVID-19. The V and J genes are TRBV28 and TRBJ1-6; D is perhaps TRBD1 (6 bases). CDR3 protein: CASSSLDRTVYNSPLHF. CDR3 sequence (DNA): TGTGCCAGCAGTTCCCTCGACAGGACCGTCTATAATTCACCCCTCCACTTT.